This TCR beta chain was sequenced during a study of T cells in Graves' hyperthyroidism and ophthalmopathy. Study findings and constraints: Through a model of 13 V-J features, ophthalmopathy was separated from stable hyperthyroidism.

This CDR3 comprises 14 residues. Trimming cost V 5 bases and J 3 bases, with 14 bases left between them. Germline CDR1 and CDR2: MDHEN and SYDVKM. Details on this clonotype: The antigen is not known.

RNA transcripts served as the template for amplifying TCR beta CDR3 regions. HTBI primers were employed in a first-round RT-PCR of the TCR CDR3. TCRdb passed the multiplex PCR reads through MiXCR, listing each CDR3 protein once. The sample holds approximately 400,000 distinct CDR3 sequences, about 18% seen once. Source material for PBMCs was roughly 10 ml fresh peripheral blood. The receptor's source is a man aged 18 to 30 with Graves' ophthalmopathy. Sequencing used blood. This chain joins TRBV28 and TRBJ2-7; D not certain. The CDR3 coding sequence is TGTGCCAGCAGTCATAACGGACGGCACTACGAGCAGTACTTC. Protein: CASSHNGRHYEQYF.